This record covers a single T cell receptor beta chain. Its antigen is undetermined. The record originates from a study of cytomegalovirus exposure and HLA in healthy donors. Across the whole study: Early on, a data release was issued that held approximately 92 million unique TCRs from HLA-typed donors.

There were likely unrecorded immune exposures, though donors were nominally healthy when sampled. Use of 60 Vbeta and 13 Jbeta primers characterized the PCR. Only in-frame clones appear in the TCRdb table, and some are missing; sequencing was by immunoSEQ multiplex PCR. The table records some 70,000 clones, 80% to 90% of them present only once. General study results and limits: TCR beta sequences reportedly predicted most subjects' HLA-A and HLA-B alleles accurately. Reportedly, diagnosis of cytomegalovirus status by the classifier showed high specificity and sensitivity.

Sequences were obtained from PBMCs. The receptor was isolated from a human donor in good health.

CDR3 DNA sequence: TGTGCCACCAGGAGCGGGGGGAGCTCCTACGAGCAGTACTTC. Translated, it gives CATRSGGSSYEQYF. The rearrangement joins TRBV15 to TRBJ2-7, with 9 bases fitting TRBD2. The CDR3 length is 14 residues. V lost 6 bases and J lost 0; bases outside the gene matches: 3. CDR1 is LNHNV, CDR2 YYDKDF, per germline (reference sequence).